Each of the 30 T cell receptor beta chains below was sequenced from the same sample in a study of blood T cells in healthy people across ages. With a J-beta primer mix and a sample-barcoded 5' primer, a second PCR ran roughly 6 to 11 cycles. TCRdb itself ran the 5' RACE reads through MiXCR, one entry per CDR3 protein. Of 1.8 million or so distinct CDR3 sequences in the sample, around 42% were seen once. The sample was blood. These receptors originate from a human donor in good health.

The V and J genes are TRBV28 and TRBJ2-4; D not resolved. The end of the DNA fits TRBJ2-7 better, so the J call may be wrong. This CDR3 contains 11 residues. The germline CDR1 and CDR2 sequences are MDHEN and SYDVKM. CDR3 in amino acids: CASRTRYEQYF. The CDR3 nucleotides are TGTGCCAGCAGGACTCGGTACGAGCAGTACTTC.

This clonotype was counted only a few times. The rearrangement joins TRBV7-2 to TRBJ2-1; 10 positions agree with TRBD1. The CDR3 runs 15 residues. V shed 7 bases, J shed 9 bases, and the junction held 12 bases outside the gene matches. Germline CDR1 is SGHTA and CDR2 is FQGNSA. The CDR3 spells CASTWGGQGKGEQFF. The CDR3 DNA sequence: TGTGCCAGCACTTGGGGGGGACAGGGGAAAGGTGAGCAGTTCTTC.

The genes are TRBV7-2 and TRBJ1-1, with 9 bases aligning to TRBD1. CDR1 and CDR2 from the germline V gene are SGHTA and FQGNSA. The CDR3 loop spans 14 amino acids. With 0 bases clipped from V and 8 bases from J, the junction kept 4 bases outside the gene matches. CDR3 in DNA: TGTGCCAGCAGCTTAGCGCGGGACAGGGTAGAAGCTTTCTTT. Translated: CASSLARDRVEAFF.

This chain links TRBV7-9 with TRBJ2-7; the D gene is possibly TRBD2 (6 bases). The germline CDR1 and CDR2 sequences are SEHNR and FQNEAQ (reference sequence). The CDR3 runs to 15 residues. V shed 5 bases and J shed 2 bases, with 16 bases lying between them. CDR3 in amino acids: CASSPGGAGTYEQYF. The CDR3 DNA reads TGTGCCAGCAGCCCGGGCGGGGCAGGCACCTACGAGCAGTACTTC.

The CDR3 DNA is TGTGCCAGCAGTTTATATCGGGGGCCCGGAGATACGCAGTATTTT. Its protein is CASSLYRGPGDTQYF. The V and J genes are TRBV12-3 or TRBV12-4 and TRBJ2-3; either TRBD1 or TRBD2 may supply D (6 bases each). CDR3 length: 15 amino acids. V was clipped by 2 bases and J by 5 bases, with 14 bases between them.

The chain carries TRBV12-3 or TRBV12-4 and TRBJ2-1; the match to TRBD1 covers 7 bases. V trimming: 5 bases; J trimming: 9 bases; junction bases outside the gene matches: 7. The CDR3 is 13 amino acids. The CDR3 region has the DNA TGTGCCAGCAGTGCGACAGGGCCTGTTGAGCAGTTCTTC. Its translation is CASSATGPVEQFF.

The chain carries TRBV7-6 and TRBJ1-2; weak D call: TRBD1 (6 bases). Germline V CDR1 and CDR2: SGHVS, FNYEAQ. V was trimmed by 4 bases and J by 6 bases, leaving 12 bases between them. The CDR3 extends over 13 amino acids. CDR3 region: CASSSNTGNGYTF. The DNA of the CDR3 is TGTGCCAGCAGCTCGAATACAGGGAATGGCTACACCTTC.

The V and J genes are TRBV6-5 and TRBJ1-5, with D possibly TRBD1 on 5 matching bases. Trimming left V 9 bases short and J 0 bases short, with 12 bases between. This CDR3 spans 14 amino acids. Germline CDR1 reads MNHEY; CDR2 reads SVGAGI. CDR3 residues: CARPGFLSNQPQHF. The CDR3 DNA reads TGTGCCAGACCAGGGTTTCTTAGCAATCAGCCCCAGCATTTT.

The chain has TRBV6-2 or TRBV6-3 and TRBJ2-5; possible D gene TRBD2, 6 bases. The germline V gene encodes CDR1 MNHEY and CDR2 SVGEGT. This CDR3 region has 14 residues. V was clipped by 5 bases and J by 5 bases, with 15 bases between them. CDR3 region: CASSTGTPGETQYF. DNA of the CDR3: TGTGCCAGCAGTACCGGGACTCCGGGGGAGACCCAGTACTTC.

On this clonotype itself: One base away lies a much larger clone, so this may be a sequencing read error. The genes are TRBV2 and TRBJ2-3; no reliable D call. CDR1 and CDR2 (germline): SNHLY, FYNNEI. The CDR3 length is 13 residues. CDR3 in amino acids: CASVPVGWDTRYF. Here the CDR3 DNA reads TGTGCCAGCGTCCCTGTGGGCTGGGATACGCGGTATTTT.

The chain combines TRBV7-9 with TRBJ2-4, with a possible D match to TRBD2 (5 bases). V was pared by 5 bases and J by 13 bases, with 18 bases between. Germline CDR1 is SEHNR and CDR2 is FQNEAQ (reference sequence). The CDR3 has 13 amino acids. The CDR3 is CASSLTGLEEQYF. CDR3 sequence (DNA): TGTGCCAGCAGCCTCACGGGATTAGAGGAGCAGTACTTC.

This clonotype was observed a handful of times. V usage is TRBV6-2 or TRBV6-3 and J usage is TRBJ1-2; D might be TRBD1 (6 bases). Trimming removed 6 bases at V and 4 bases at J, with 18 bases between. The CDR3 extends over 15 amino acids. Germline loops: CDR1 MNHEY, CDR2 SVGEGT. Here the CDR3 DNA reads TGTGCCAGCAGAGCAATACAGGGCGGCGGCTATGGCTACACCTTC. Amino acids: CASRAIQGGGYGYTF.

In this sample, this clonotype turned up once. This chain joins TRBV28 and TRBJ2-7; either TRBD1 or TRBD2 may fit D (5 bases each). Germline CDR1 and CDR2: MDHEN and SYDVKM. This CDR3 has 17 amino acids. With 5 bases removed from V and 2 bases from J, the gap between germline ends came to 22 bases. The CDR3 region is CASSRYWQGRGAYEQYF. CDR3 DNA: TGTGCCAGCAGTCGATACTGGCAGGGACGGGGAGCCTACGAGCAGTACTTC.

The CDR3 DNA sequence: TGTGCCAGCAGCTTACTGACTAGCGGGAGCCAAGGGGGAGATACGCAGTATTTT. It codes for CASSLLTSGSQGGDTQYF. V gene TRBV3-1 combines with J gene TRBJ2-3; 12 bases align to TRBD2. Germline V CDR1 and CDR2: LGHDT, YNNKEL (reference sequence). This CDR3 comprises 18 residues. With 5 bases clipped from V and 5 bases from J, the junction kept 14 bases outside the gene matches.

The V call is TRBV20-1, the J call TRBJ2-4; possible D gene TRBD2, 6 bases. Germline V gene sequence: CDR1 DFQATT, CDR2 SNEGSKA (reference sequence). The length of the CDR3 is 13 residues. Trimming pared 6 bases from V and 4 bases from J, leaving 13 bases between. The CDR3 DNA follows: TGCAGTGCGACGGGACGGGAGAAAAACATTCAGTACTTC. Encoded protein: CSATGREKNIQYF.

This clonotype was counted a few times. The chain joins TRBV5-1 to TRBJ1-2, with D maybe TRBD1 (5 bases). Germline CDR1 is SGHRS and CDR2 is YFSETQ. V lost 3 bases and J 6 bases, leaving 15 bases between the germline ends. This CDR3 is 14 amino acids long. CDR3 region: CASSSLFGADGYTF. The CDR3 DNA follows: TGCGCCAGCAGCTCACTCTTCGGGGCGGATGGCTACACCTTC.

This clonotype has a handful of counts. This chain joins TRBV28 and TRBJ2-7, with TRBD1 as a possible D gene (6 bases). The CDR3 is 16 amino acids. V dropped 3 bases and J dropped 0 bases, with 15 bases sitting between them. The V gene's germline CDR1 is MDHEN and CDR2 SYDVKM. CDR3 DNA: TGTGCCAGCAGTTTTAGGTCCAGGGGTGTCTCCTACGAGCAGTACTTC. It translates to CASSFRSRGVSYEQYF.

V gene TRBV7-9 combines with J gene TRBJ1-2, with D tentatively TRBD1 (5 bases). V lost 5 bases, J lost 3 bases, and 13 bases lay in between. Germline loops: CDR1 SEHNR, CDR2 FQNEAQ (reference sequence). There are 14 residues in the CDR3. CDR3: CASSAGDSYYGYTF. CDR3 in DNA: TGTGCCAGCAGCGCGGGGGACTCTTACTATGGCTACACCTTC.

The sample holds a few counts of this clonotype. The rearrangement uses TRBV4-3 and TRBJ2-5; D is possibly TRBD1 or TRBD2 (6 bases each). CDR1 is LGHNA, CDR2 YSLEER, per germline. The germline V and J ends were trimmed by 2 bases and 2 bases, with 12 bases remaining between them. CDR3 length: 15 residues. CDR3 sequence (DNA): TGCGCCAGCAGCCAATATAGGGGGACTCAAGAGACCCAGTACTTC. Its translation is CASSQYRGTQETQYF.

In regard to this clonotype: A junction end diverges from the germline sequence, so it may reflect a read error. The V call is TRBV7-2, the J call TRBJ2-7, with D possibly TRBD1 on 6 matching bases. Germline CDR1 is SGHTA and CDR2 is FQGNSA. This CDR3 is 14 amino acids long. The CDR3 coding sequence is TGTGCCAGCAGGGGGGCAGGGGCCTCCTACAAGCAGTACTTC. Translated: CASRGAGASYKQYF.

The sample holds a few counts of this clonotype. An end of the junction differs from the germline gene, which may be a read error. This rearrangement joins TRBV6-1 to TRBJ2-6; the D gene is possibly TRBD1 (5 bases). This CDR3 contains 15 residues. The V gene's germline CDR1 is MNHNS and CDR2 SASEGT. The CDR3 coding sequence is TGTGCCAGCAGTGAGGGTGGCTCTGGGGCCGACGTCCTGACTTTC. This encodes CASSEGGSGADVLTF.

This sequence joins TRBV2 and TRBJ2-1; TRBD1 matches at 9 bases. CDR1 is SNHLY, CDR2 FYNNEI, per germline. The CDR3 consists of 14 residues. J lost 6 bases, V lost 7 bases, and 7 bases had no gene match. CDR3 sequence reads: CASIPTGGINEQFF. For the CDR3, the DNA is TGTGCCAGCATCCCGACAGGGGGGATCAATGAGCAGTTCTTC.

With regard to this clonotype: A read error may be the cause here, since a much bigger clone is one base away. V usage is TRBV29-1 and J usage is TRBJ2-7, with TRBD2 matching 10 bases. CDR1 is SQVTM, CDR2 ANQGSEA, per germline. After removal of 1 base from V and 0 bases from J, the junction contained 3 bases not matched to a gene. The CDR3 sequence is 15 residues long. The CDR3 here is CSVEGVAGGSYEQYF. The CDR3 coding sequence is TGCAGCGTTGAAGGGGTAGCGGGGGGCTCCTACGAGCAGTACTTC.

CDR3 bases: TGTGCCAGCTGGGGGGGATCACCCTACAATGAGCAGTTCTTC. Amino acids: CASWGGSPYNEQFF. J is TRBJ2-1 and V is TRBV5-5, with 7 bases aligning to TRBD2. Germline trimming cut 7 bases from V and 2 bases from J; bases unmatched to any gene: 6. There are 14 residues in the CDR3. The V gene's germline CDR1 is SGHKS and CDR2 YYEKEE (reference sequence).

This chain links TRBV20-1 with TRBJ2-4, with D uncertain. From germline, CDR1 is DFQATT and CDR2 SNEGSKA (reference sequence). This CDR3 has 15 residues. V lost 1 base and J 4 bases, leaving 14 bases between the germline ends. CDR3 in amino acids: CSARGVRQAKNIQYF. For the CDR3, the DNA is TGCAGTGCTAGAGGGGTCAGGCAAGCTAAAAACATTCAGTACTTC.

This chain joins TRBV5-6 and TRBJ2-1; D is uncertain. Germline V CDR1 and CDR2: SGHDT, YYEEEE. CDR3 length: 13 residues. V was cut by 2 bases and J by 4 bases, with 7 bases left in between. CDR3 loop: CASSFLLYNEQFF. DNA for the CDR3: TGTGCCAGCAGCTTCTTACTATACAATGAGCAGTTCTTC.

This clonotype was counted only a few times. V gene TRBV6-2 or TRBV6-3 combines with J gene TRBJ1-5, with D perhaps matching TRBD1 (6 bases). Germline values: CDR1 MNHEY, CDR2 SVGEGT. The V gene lost 5 bases and the J gene lost 10 bases, with 12 bases spanning the gap. This CDR3 region has 12 residues. The CDR3 spells CASSNRALPQHF. The CDR3 DNA follows: TGTGCCAGCAGTAACAGGGCCCTTCCCCAGCATTTT.

This clonotype has only a few counts. This rearrangement joins TRBV4-1 to TRBJ1-5; no clear D gene. CDR1 is MGHRA, CDR2 YSYEKL, per germline. The V end lost 1 base, the J end lost 3 bases, and 7 bases lay between the germline ends. This CDR3 region has 14 residues. The CDR3 sequence: CASSQVRINQPQHF. In DNA, the CDR3 is TGCGCCAGCAGCCAAGTAAGGATCAATCAGCCCCAGCATTTT.

Comment on this clonotype: One base away lies a much larger clone, so this may be a sequencing read error. This chain's CDR3 is CVSSRPGLAKNIQYF. CDR3 DNA: TGTGTCAGCAGCCGGCCAGGGTTAGCCAAAAACATTCAGTACTTC. The chain has TRBV7-9 and TRBJ2-4; weak D call: TRBD1 (5 bases). CDR1 and CDR2 (germline): SEHNR, FQNEAQ (reference sequence). The length of the CDR3 is 15 residues. Looking up the rest from reference TRBV7-9 and TRBJ2-4 gives the full variable domain: DTGVSQNPRHKITKRGQNVTFRCDPISEHNRLYWYRQTLGQGPEFLTYFQNEAQLEKSRLLSDRFSAERPKGSFSTLEIQRTEQGDSAMYLCVSSRPGLAKNIQYFGAGTRLSVL.

This clonotype was seen more than once but under ten times. This chain connects TRBV5-5 to TRBJ2-7, with 8 nucleotides matching TRBD2. CDR1 is SGHKS and CDR2 is YYEKEE in the germline V gene (reference sequence). Germline trimming cut 2 bases from V and 2 bases from J; bases unmatched to any gene: 3. This CDR3 has 14 amino acids. CDR3 residues: CASSLATSAYEQYF. The CDR3 DNA follows: TGTGCCAGCAGCTTAGCGACTAGCGCCTACGAGCAGTACTTC. Complete variable domain (other parts from reference TRBV5-5 and TRBJ2-7): DAGVTQSPTHLIKTRGQQVTLRCSPISGHKSVSWYQQVLGQGPQFIFQYYEKEERGRGNFPDRFSARQFPNYSSELNVNALLLGDSALYLCASSLATSAYEQYFGPGTRLTVT.